Following are 27 T cell receptor beta chains from one sample sequenced in a study of blood T cell repertoires in COVID-19. Produced via immunoSEQ multiplex PCR; TCRdb's table is partial and in-frame only. The sample includes about 230,000 clones, 85% of them seen just once. Specimen: peripheral blood. The receptors come from a man aged 40-49 years with acute or convalescent COVID-19.

This chain links TRBV11-2 with TRBJ2-4; D unclear. V gave up 1 base and J gave up 11 bases, with 15 bases separating them. Per germline, CDR1 SGHAT and CDR2 FQNNGV. This CDR3 is built from 14 residues. CDR3 in DNA: TGTGCCAGCAGCTTAGTTGTCAGCAATAGCCTTCAGTACTTC. As protein: CASSLVVSNSLQYF.

The J gene is TRBJ1-2, the V gene TRBV6-5; tentatively, D is TRBD1 (6 bases). The germline V and J ends were trimmed by 8 bases and 4 bases, with 17 bases remaining between them. Germline V lookup: CDR1 MNHEY, CDR2 SVGAGI. This CDR3 has 14 residues. The CDR3 is CASSDSSVRYGYTF. The DNA for the CDR3 is TGTGCCAGCTCGGACAGCTCGGTCCGCTATGGCTACACCTTC.

V gene TRBV2 combines with J gene TRBJ1-2, with 10 bases lining up with TRBD1. CDR1 and CDR2 (germline): SNHLY, FYNNEI. V trimming: 11 bases; J trimming: 6 bases; junction bases outside the gene matches: 12. This CDR3 spans 14 amino acids. Here the CDR3 DNA reads TGTGCCTTTGGGACAGGGGACGTGATGGATGGCTACACCTTC. Translated: CAFGTGDVMDGYTF. Looking up the rest from reference TRBV2 and TRBJ1-2 gives the full variable domain: EPEVTQTPSHQVTQMGQEVILRCVPISNHLYFYWYRQILGQKVEFLVSFYNNEISEKSEIFDDQFSVERPDGSNFTLKIRSTKLEDSAMYFCAFGTGDVMDGYTFGSGTRLTVV.

This clone was recorded only once. At one boundary the junction diverges from the germline segment, which might be a read error. This chain connects TRBV12-5 to TRBJ1-3; weak D call: TRBD1 (6 bases). Per germline, CDR1 LGHNT and CDR2 FRNRAP. The CDR3 spans 15 residues. In DNA form, the CDR3 reads TGTGCTAGTGGCTTGGGACACAACTCTGGAAACACCATATATTTT. It codes for CASGLGHNSGNTIYF.

The genes are TRBV2 and TRBJ1-5, with D possibly being TRBD1 (5 bases). Germline V gives CDR1 SNHLY, CDR2 FYNNEI. This CDR3 region has 15 residues. V was pared by 5 bases and J by 2 bases, with 13 bases between. The CDR3 DNA reads as TGTGCCAGCAGTTCCGAGTGGGGGGGCAATCAGCCCCAGCATTTT. Amino acids: CASSSEWGGNQPQHF.

The rearrangement links TRBV5-4 to TRBJ2-2, with 10 bases aligning to TRBD1. The V gene end was trimmed by 3 bases and the J gene end by 1 base; junction bases not matched to a gene: 6. Germline lookup yields CDR1 SGHNT and CDR2 YYREEE (reference sequence). This CDR3 is 17 amino acids long. For the CDR3, the DNA is TGTGCCAGCAGCTCGGACAGGGGGGGCGGGAACACCGGGGAGCTGTTTTTT. Its translation: CASSSDRGGGNTGELFF.

This chain links TRBV27 with TRBJ2-3; 10 nucleotides agree with TRBD1. The CDR3 length is 15 residues. The J segment lost 6 bases and the V segment lost 5 bases, leaving 8 bases of the junction unmatched. The V gene's germline CDR1 is MNHEY and CDR2 SMNVEV (reference sequence). The CDR3 loop reads CASSTPGQGWDTQYF. In DNA form, the CDR3 reads TGTGCCAGCAGTACCCCGGGACAGGGGTGGGATACGCAGTATTTT.

The V and J genes are TRBV7-2 and TRBJ2-7; the match to TRBD1 covers 7 bases. The junction had 6 bases not matched to a gene; V was cut back by 7 bases and J by 0 bases. This CDR3 comprises 14 residues. The germline V gene has CDR1 SGHTA and CDR2 FQGNSA. This chain's CDR3 is CASTIQGSSYEQYF. The CDR3, as DNA: TGTGCCAGCACTATACAGGGGAGCTCCTACGAGCAGTACTTC.

The chain couples TRBV4-3 to TRBJ2-2; 10 nucleotides align to TRBD2. Unmatched junction bases numbered 14, after V lost 4 bases and J lost 3 bases. The CDR3 covers 19 residues. CDR1 and CDR2 from the germline V gene are LGHNA and YSLEER. CDR3 in amino acids: CASSPGPAGGLKDTGELFF. The CDR3 DNA follows: TGCGCCAGCAGCCCCGGTCCAGCGGGGGGGTTGAAGGACACCGGGGAGCTGTTTTTT.

The chain is built from TRBV7-2 and TRBJ2-7; a possible D gene is TRBD1 (6 bases). Germline values: CDR1 SGHTA, CDR2 FQGNSA. The CDR3 is made up of 15 amino acids. The germline V and J ends were trimmed by 5 bases and 3 bases, with 17 bases remaining between them. CDR3 coding DNA: TGTGCCAGCAGCCACGGAAGGGGCAGGGGCTACGAGCAGTACTTC. Its translation: CASSHGRGRGYEQYF.

The chain is built from TRBV27 and TRBJ1-1; D is perhaps TRBD1 (5 bases). The CDR3 is 13 residues long. Trimming removed 3 bases from V and 3 bases from J, with 8 bases in between. CDR1 is MNHEY, CDR2 SMNVEV, per germline (reference sequence). The CDR3 region has the DNA TGTGCCAGCAGTTTTAAGGGGTACACTGAAGCTTTCTTT. Translated: CASSFKGYTEAFF.

V usage is TRBV10-3 and J usage is TRBJ2-3, with 9 bases matching TRBD2. The junction had 5 bases not matched to a gene; V was cut back by 6 bases and J by 1 base. The CDR3 runs to 15 residues. Looked up from germline, CDR1 is ENHRY and CDR2 is SYGVKD. In DNA, the CDR3 is TGTGCCATCAGCCCGACTAGCGGAGGCACAGATACGCAGTATTTT. It encodes CAISPTSGGTDTQYF.

J is TRBJ2-2 and V is TRBV7-8; 14 bases are a match to TRBD2. Germline V gene lookup returns CDR1 SGHVS and CDR2 FQNEAQ. J was trimmed by 0 bases and V by 5 bases; bases with no gene match: 20. The CDR3 loop spans 23 amino acids. CDR3 in DNA: TGTGCCAGCAGCCAAATTGGTAGGACTAGCGGGGGGCCTCAACACCCGAACACCGGGGAGCTGTTTTTT. Translation: CASSQIGRTSGGPQHPNTGELFF.

The chain couples TRBV4-1 to TRBJ1-5; no reliable D call. V lost 0 bases and J lost 5, with 14 bases in between. CDR1 and CDR2 (germline): MGHRA, YSYEKL. The CDR3 sequence is 16 residues long. The CDR3 coding sequence is TGCGCCAGCAGCCAAGACCCAGCGGCCTATTATCAGCCCCAGCATTTT. Residues: CASSQDPAAYYQPQHF.

V usage is TRBV19 and J usage is TRBJ2-1, with TRBD1 matching over 8 bases. Germline V gene sequence: CDR1 LNHDA, CDR2 SQIVND (reference sequence). This CDR3 is built from 16 residues. V shed 1 base and J 6 bases; nucleotides not matched to a gene: 8. DNA of the CDR3: TGTGCCAGTAGTATAGCGACAGGGGCTACTACCAATGAGCAGTTCTTC. It encodes CASSIATGATTNEQFF. Together with reference TRBV19 and TRBJ2-1, the CDR3 gives the full variable domain: DGGITQSPKYLFRKEGQNVTLSCEQNLNHDAMYWYRQDPGQGLRLIYYSQIVNDFQKGDIAEGYSVSREKKESFPLTVTSAQKNPTAFYLCASSIATGATTNEQFFGPGTRLTVL.

This clone was picked up a small number of times. The chain recombines TRBV29-1 with TRBJ1-3; D gene ambiguous. CDR1 and CDR2 from the germline V gene are SQVTM and ANQGSEA. This CDR3 comprises 16 residues. V dropped 6 bases and J dropped 0 bases, with 18 bases sitting between them. The CDR3 loop reads CSVRVSGIFSGNTIYF. The CDR3, as DNA: TGCAGCGTCCGTGTTTCCGGGATCTTCTCTGGAAACACCATATATTTT.

The chain joins TRBV5-1 to TRBJ1-3; a possible D gene is TRBD1 (6 bases). CDR1 is SGHRS, CDR2 YFSETQ, per germline. CDR3 length: 14 residues. V lost 4 bases to trimming and J lost 7 bases, with 15 bases between them. The chain's CDR3 is CASSLQGGDNTIYF. The CDR3 DNA reads TGCGCCAGCAGCCTTCAAGGGGGTGATAACACCATATATTTT.

This rearrangement joins TRBV2 to TRBJ2-2, with 14 bases matching TRBD2. Trimming at V came to 2 bases and at J to 1 base, leaving 6 bases not matched to a gene. The CDR3 has 19 residues. Germline-derived CDR1 and CDR2 are SNHLY and FYNNEI. The CDR3 region has the DNA TGTGCCAGCAGTGAACGGGGACTAGCGGGGGTCTGGAACACCGGGGAGCTGTTTTTT. It encodes CASSERGLAGVWNTGELFF.

The chain has TRBV28 and TRBJ1-1; possible D gene TRBD1, 5 bases. V lost 5 bases, J lost 10 bases, and 8 bases lay in between. The CDR3 has 10 amino acids. Germline V gives CDR1 MDHEN, CDR2 SYDVKM. CDR3 in DNA: TGTGCCAGCAGTGGGAGGGGAGCTTTCTTT. Its translation: CASSGRGAFF.

The CDR3 nucleotides read TGTGCCAGCAGCCAAGGGTGGAGGGCTGGAAACACCATATATTTT. It is translated as CASSQGWRAGNTIYF. The V gene is TRBV3-1 (or the pseudogene TRBV3-2), the J gene TRBJ1-3, with D uncertain. Germline CDR1 reads LGHDT; CDR2 reads YNNKEL (reference sequence). Trimming took off 1 base at V and 2 bases at J, with 9 bases between the two ends. This CDR3 has 15 residues.

This clone occurred a few times. This chain connects TRBV14 to TRBJ2-1, with D unclear. Trimming shortened V by 5 bases and J by 1 base, and 9 bases separated the two germline ends. This CDR3 spans 14 amino acids. Germline loops: CDR1 SGHDN, CDR2 FVKESK. CDR3 sequence: CASSKANSYNEQFF. Here the CDR3 DNA reads TGTGCCAGCAGCAAAGCCAATTCCTACAATGAGCAGTTCTTC.

The chain employs TRBV5-1 and TRBJ1-6; D gene uncertain. Germline CDR1 SGHRS, CDR2 YFSETQ. V shed 0 bases and J shed 9 bases, with 13 bases lying between them. The CDR3 contains 15 residues. Here the CDR3 DNA reads TGCGCCAGCAGCTTGGTGGGAGACATTAGTTCACCCCTCCACTTT. This sequence encodes CASSLVGDISSPLHF.

The chain carries TRBV28 and TRBJ2-5; 9 positions agree with TRBD1. Germline V gene data show CDR1 as MDHEN and CDR2 as SYDVKM. The V segment lost 3 bases and the J segment 4 bases; nucleotides outside the gene matches: 6. The CDR3 has 15 residues. CDR3 residues: CASSFPGTGLETQYF. Here the CDR3 DNA reads TGTGCCAGCAGTTTCCCCGGGACAGGGCTAGAGACCCAGTACTTC.

This clone was recorded a few times. The chain combines TRBV6-2 or TRBV6-3 with TRBJ2-3; 16 nucleotides match TRBD2. The J segment lost 3 bases and the V segment lost 6 bases, leaving 6 bases of the junction unmatched. This CDR3 has 17 residues. The germline V gene encodes CDR1 MNHEY and CDR2 SVGEGT. The CDR3 is CASSDGTSGGATDTQYF. In DNA form, the CDR3 reads TGTGCCAGCAGCGACGGGACTAGCGGGGGGGCGACAGATACGCAGTATTTT.

The table lists this clone with a count of one. The chain recombines TRBV7-2 with TRBJ1-4, with D possibly TRBD1 on 5 matching bases. V was cut by 5 bases and J by 4 bases, with 17 bases left in between. The CDR3 is made up of 16 amino acids. Germline V gives CDR1 SGHTA, CDR2 FQGNSA. The CDR3: CASSRLVWGLNEKLFF. In nucleotides, the CDR3 is TGTGCCAGCAGCCGCTTAGTATGGGGCCTTAATGAAAAACTGTTTTTT. Drawing the rest from reference TRBV7-2 and TRBJ1-4, the complete variable domain is GAGVSQSPSNKVTEKGKDVELRCDPISGHTALYWYRQSLGQGLEFLIYFQGNSAPDKSGLPSDRFSAERTGGSVSTLTIQRTQQEDSAVYLCASSRLVWGLNEKLFFGSGTQLSVL.

This clone was observed a few times. This sequence joins TRBV6-2 or TRBV6-3 and TRBJ2-2; 10 positions match TRBD2. Germline V gene lookup returns CDR1 MNHEY and CDR2 SVGEGT. The CDR3 consists of 15 residues. V was pared by 4 bases and J by 7 bases, with 6 bases of the junction left unmatched. CDR3: CASSLTSGANGELFF. The CDR3 DNA reads as TGTGCCAGCAGTTTAACTAGCGGGGCGAACGGGGAGCTGTTTTTT.

The CDR3 DNA reads TGTGCCAGCAGCCTCGGACTGGCTAACTACAATGAGCAGTTCTTC. Translation gives CASSLGLANYNEQFF. The chain has TRBV9 and TRBJ2-1, with D possibly being TRBD2 (5 bases). Germline V gene lookup returns CDR1 SGDLS and CDR2 YYNGEE. The CDR3 is 15 amino acids. The V and J ends lost 4 bases and 3 bases respectively, with 14 bases between them.